This T cell receptor (beta chain) comes out of a study of beta chain features in type 1 diabetes. As every portion of the isolated RNA was reverse transcribed, the sequencing read expressed TCRB transcripts. The method was immunoSEQ multiplex PCR; TCRdb's version includes in-frame clones alone and lacks a portion of them. The table has about 700,000 clones, roughly 13% seen once; the top ten hold 0.022%. Germline V lookup: CDR1 WSHSY, CDR2 SAAADI. Trimming pared 3 bases from V and 4 bases from J, leaving 22 bases between. The CDR3 length is 18 residues. The study's findings and limits: There was a moderate but significant shortening of TCRB CDR3s in all four CD4+ subsets of Type 1 diabetes patients.

Note on this clone: Antigen specificity is unknown.

The chain has TRBV10-2 and TRBJ2-1; the D gene is possibly TRBD2 (6 bases). This TCR came from a man younger than 35 with type 1 diabetes. Sequencing used naive CD4+ T cells from blood. As DNA, the CDR3 is TGCGCCAGCAGTGATACGGTCTCTGGCCGGGGGAGTTACAATGAGCAGTTCTTC. It codes for CASSDTVSGRGSYNEQFF.